These T cell receptor beta chains were read from a single sample in a study of T cell responses to AZD1222 COVID-19 vaccine. Here immunoSEQ multiplex PCR was the method, and the copy in TCRdb shows in-frame clones only, minus some. Of 69,000 or so clones in the sample, about 85% were seen once. The starting material was peripheral blood, obtained 28 days after the second AZD1222 dose. These receptors all come from an adult who received the AZD1222 COVID-19 vaccine. Both conserved end residues are part of each CDR3. Fields, in order: J gene, D gene, clone size, V gene, CDR3 DNA, CDR3 protein. D genes are given only for firm matches. Clone size appears in some rows only: once, few, many, or a class for an expanded clone.

>TRBJ2-5|TRBD2|NA|TRBV9
TGTGCCAGCAGCGTAGGGCCTAGCGGGAGCGAGACCCAGTACTTC
CASSVGPSGSETQYF
>TRBJ1-6|NA|NA|TRBV12-2
TGTGCAAGTCGCTTAGATACCACCGATTCACCCCTCCACTTT
CASRLDTTDSPLHF
>TRBJ1-6|NA|NA|TRBV7-2
TGTGCCAGCAGCTTCAGGGCGGCCTATAATTCACCCCTCCACTTT
CASSFRAAYNSPLHF
>TRBJ2-3|NA|NA|TRBV21-1
TGTGCCAGCAGCAAAGGAGGGGGCACAGGGGGGCGCACAGATACGCAGTATTTT
CASSKGGGTGGRTDTQYF
>TRBJ1-3|NA|NA|TRBV6-5
TGTGCCAGCAGTCCCGGGACGGTAAACACCATATATTTT
CASSPGTVNTIYF
>TRBJ1-1|NA|few|TRBV27
TGTGCCAGCAGGAGAGGCAACAGGGCGGCTGAAGCTTTCTTT
CASRRGNRAAEAFF
>TRBJ1-1|NA|few|TRBV7-9
TGTGCCAGCACCGTTGGTTCGAGCACTGAAGCTTTCTTT
CASTVGSSTEAFF
>TRBJ1-2|NA|NA|TRBV30
TGTGCCTGGAGTACCGAACATATAAGCTACACCTTC
CAWSTEHISYTF
>TRBJ1-6|TRBD1|few|TRBV19
TGTGCCAGTAGTCTCGGACAGGGCCGGGATTCACCCCTCCACTTT
CASSLGQGRDSPLHF
>TRBJ2-1|TRBD2|NA|TRBV6-4
TGTGCCAGCAGTGACTCAGCGGGAGGGGACTACAATGAGCAGTTCTTC
CASSDSAGGDYNEQFF
>TRBJ1-4|NA|NA|TRBV11-2
TGTGCCAGCAGCTACGACGGAGGTAATGAAAAACTGTTTTTT
CASSYDGGNEKLFF